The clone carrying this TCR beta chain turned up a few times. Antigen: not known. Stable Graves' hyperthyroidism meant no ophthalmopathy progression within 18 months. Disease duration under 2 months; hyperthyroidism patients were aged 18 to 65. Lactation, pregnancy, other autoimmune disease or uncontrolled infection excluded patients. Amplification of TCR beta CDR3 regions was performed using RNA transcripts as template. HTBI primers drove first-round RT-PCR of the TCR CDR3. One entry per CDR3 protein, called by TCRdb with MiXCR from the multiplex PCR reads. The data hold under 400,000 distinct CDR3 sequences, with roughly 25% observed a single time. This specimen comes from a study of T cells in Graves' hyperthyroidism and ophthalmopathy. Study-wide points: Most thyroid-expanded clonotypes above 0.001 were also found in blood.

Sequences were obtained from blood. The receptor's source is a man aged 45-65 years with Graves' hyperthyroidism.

The CDR3 here is CASSQGANYGYTF. DNA for the CDR3: TGTGCCAGTAGCCAGGGGGCGAACTATGGCTACACCTTC. The chain is built from TRBV19 and TRBJ1-2; 8 positions agree with TRBD1. V lost 6 bases to trimming and J lost 2 bases; unmatched junction nucleotides: 2. Germline V gene sequence: CDR1 LNHDA, CDR2 SQIVND (reference sequence). The CDR3 consists of 13 residues. The full variable domain, rest sourced from reference TRBV19 and TRBJ1-2, is DGGITQSPKYLFRKEGQNVTLSCEQNLNHDAMYWYRQDPGQGLRLIYYSQIVNDFQKGDIAEGYSVSREKKESFPLTVTSAQKNPTAFYLCASSQGANYGYTFGSGTRLTVV.